These 25 T cell receptor beta chains were all obtained from the same sample, sequenced in a study of response to subunit inactivated influenza vaccine. MiXCR, applied by TCRdb to the RT-PCR reads, yields one record per CDR3 protein. Of about 540,000 distinct CDR3 sequences listed, approximately 24% are singletons. In addition, the sample was reused for a study of T cells expressing NK-cell markers. This second study notes: It was by 5'RACE template switching with UMIs that TCR beta cDNA was made.

The sample in question was CD4+ T cells sorted from PBMCs, obtained roughly 12 days after vaccination. The receptors shown here come from a man aged 45 to 65 who received an inactivated influenza vaccine.

This clonotype has just a few counts. The J gene is TRBJ2-3, the V gene TRBV28, with TRBD1 matching 11 bases. The CDR3 is 14 amino acids. V was clipped by 5 bases and J by 4 bases; unmatched bases: 2. In germline, CDR1 is MDHEN, CDR2 SYDVKM. This chain's CDR3 is CASSRTGGSDTQYF. CDR3 sequence (DNA): TGTGCCAGCAGTCGGACAGGGGGCTCAGATACGCAGTATTTT.

The chain links TRBV7-2 to TRBJ1-2, with unresolved D. Trimming shortened V by 0 bases and J by 3 bases, and 14 bases separated the two germline ends. Germline-derived CDR1 and CDR2 are SGHTA and FQGNSA. This CDR3 is built from 16 residues. CDR3 nucleotides: TGTGCCAGCAGCTTAGCACTCCGGGCCTACGACTATGGCTACACCTTC. Translated, it gives CASSLALRAYDYGYTF.

This clonotype was detected a few times. The chain combines TRBV4-3 with TRBJ2-7; the match to TRBD2 covers 8 bases. This CDR3 region has 14 residues. The J segment lost 3 bases and the V segment lost 1 base, leaving 2 bases of the junction unmatched. The V gene's germline CDR1 is LGHNA and CDR2 YSLEER. CDR3 loop: CASSQGGLDYEQYF. The CDR3 DNA sequence: TGCGCCAGCAGCCAAGGGGGACTAGACTACGAGCAGTACTTC.

The chain recombines TRBV7-2 with TRBJ1-1; no reliable D call. CDR1 and CDR2 (germline): SGHTA, FQGNSA. V lost 5 bases and J lost 1, with 8 bases in between. This CDR3 is built from 13 residues. For the CDR3, the DNA is TGTGCCAGCAGCCCGACCACGAACACTGAAGCTTTCTTT. Translation: CASSPTTNTEAFF.

The V gene is TRBV5-6, the J gene TRBJ2-5; D could derive from TRBD1 or TRBD2 (5 bases each). Germline V gives CDR1 SGHDT, CDR2 YYEEEE. The CDR3 has 15 amino acids. Between the trimmed V and J ends, which lost 1 base and 7 bases, there was a span of 17 bases. CDR3 DNA: TGTGCCAGCAGCTTGCCGGGGACCTCCTATGGGACCCAGTACTTC. The encoded protein is CASSLPGTSYGTQYF.

The J gene is TRBJ2-1, the V gene TRBV20-1, with 7 bases lining up with TRBD1. V dropped 0 bases and J dropped 5; count of bases not matched to a gene: 10. The CDR3 totals 16 residues. CDR1 DFQATT and CDR2 SNEGSKA come from the germline V gene (reference sequence). CDR3 in DNA: TGCAGTGCTAGAGATTTTTCAGGGGGAAGGGACAATGAGCAGTTCTTC. This sequence encodes CSARDFSGGRDNEQFF.

This chain links TRBV28 with TRBJ2-1; 10 bases are shared with TRBD2. The CDR3 consists of 16 residues. Germline values: CDR1 MDHEN, CDR2 SYDVKM. V lost 6 bases, J lost 7 bases, and 12 bases stayed unmatched. This CDR3 reads CASSTTLAGKYNEQFF. CDR3 sequence (DNA): TGTGCCAGCAGCACCACACTAGCGGGAAAATATAATGAGCAGTTCTTC.

The genes are TRBV27 and TRBJ1-5; D ambiguous. With 5 bases removed from V and 0 bases from J, the gap between germline ends came to 14 bases. The germline V gene has CDR1 MNHEY and CDR2 SMNVEV (reference sequence). CDR3 length: 16 residues. Written as DNA, the CDR3 is TGTGCCAGCAGTCCACGCACGGCTTATAGCAATCAGCCCCAGCATTTT. Its protein is CASSPRTAYSNQPQHF.

This clonotype showed up just a few times. The V and J genes are TRBV20-1 and TRBJ1-4, with D possibly being TRBD1 (6 bases). Trimming left V 4 bases short and J 7 bases short, with 22 bases between. Germline CDR1 and CDR2: DFQATT and SNEGSKA (reference sequence). The length of the CDR3 is 16 residues. The CDR3 loop is CSANPAEGGNGEKLFF. CDR3 DNA: TGCAGTGCTAACCCCGCGGAGGGGGGCAATGGTGAAAAACTGTTTTTT.

This clonotype came up a few times. The chain couples TRBV5-1 to TRBJ2-3; 10 bases line up with TRBD1. The CDR3 loop spans 16 amino acids. Germline CDR1 and CDR2: SGHRS and YFSETQ. The junction had 9 bases not matched to a gene; V was cut back by 6 bases and J by 2 bases. CDR3 DNA sequence: TGCGCCAGCAACATGGGGGGGACAGGGGACACAGATACGCAGTATTTT. Translated: CASNMGGTGDTDTQYF.

This clonotype was counted between two and nine times. The chain employs TRBV6-4 and TRBJ2-5; D is unresolved. Germline-derived CDR1 and CDR2 are MRHNA and SNTAGT. Trimming cost V 6 bases and J 1 base, with 18 bases left between them. The CDR3 contains 16 residues. CDR3 loop: CASRLPGLGPQETQYF. The CDR3 bases are TGTGCCAGCAGATTACCGGGCCTTGGACCCCAAGAGACCCAGTACTTC.

This chain uses TRBV4-1 with TRBJ1-3; D perhaps matches TRBD1 (5 bases). Germline CDR1 MGHRA, CDR2 YSYEKL. The CDR3 contains 15 residues. Deletions cut 2 bases from V and 2 bases from J, with 10 bases between. The CDR3 DNA reads TGCGCCAGCAGCCAACAGGGCGGCACTGGAAACACCATATATTTT. Translation gives CASSQQGGTGNTIYF.

This clonotype occurred a few times. The CDR3 protein is CASSSNYRIYEQYF. As DNA, the CDR3 is TGTGCCAGCAGCTCGAACTACAGGATTTACGAGCAGTACTTC. The gene calls are TRBV11-2 and TRBJ2-7; possibly TRBD1 for D (5 bases). The V end was cut by 4 bases, the J end by 4 bases, with 14 bases between. Germline CDR1 is SGHAT and CDR2 is FQNNGV. The CDR3 covers 14 residues.

This chain connects TRBV6-2 or TRBV6-3 to TRBJ2-3, with 7 bases aligning to TRBD1. Per germline, CDR1 MNHEY and CDR2 SVGEGT. V trimming: 5 bases; J trimming: 4 bases; junction bases outside the gene matches: 15. The CDR3 has 17 residues. For the CDR3, the DNA is TGTGCCAGCAGTACGGGGCATTGGACAGGTCTCCCAGATACGCAGTATTTT. Encoded protein: CASSTGHWTGLPDTQYF.

This clonotype came up a few times. The V and J genes are TRBV15 and TRBJ2-5, with unresolved D. The CDR3 totals 14 residues. Germline V lookup: CDR1 LNHNV, CDR2 YYDKDF (reference sequence). V shed 5 bases and J shed 1 base, with 11 bases lying between them. The CDR3 spells CATSVPMGQETQYF. Here the CDR3 DNA reads TGTGCCACCAGCGTCCCCATGGGCCAAGAGACCCAGTACTTC.

The V call is TRBV5-1, the J call TRBJ2-7; D not resolved. V was shortened by 3 bases and J by 4 bases, with 14 bases between the two germline ends. Germline loops: CDR1 SGHRS, CDR2 YFSETQ. The CDR3 totals 14 residues. CDR3 loop: CASSYGFGIYEQYF. CDR3 DNA: TGCGCCAGCAGCTACGGTTTTGGAATTTACGAGCAGTACTTC.

The chain links TRBV6-2 or TRBV6-3 to TRBJ2-4; D is tentatively TRBD1 or TRBD2 (5 bases each). From germline, CDR1 is MNHEY and CDR2 SVGEGT. The CDR3 is made up of 16 amino acids. V lost 4 bases, J lost 9 bases, and 22 bases lay in between. CDR3 in amino acids: CASSWASGTSQRIQYF. The CDR3 DNA is TGTGCCAGCAGTTGGGCATCCGGGACGTCTCAGCGCATTCAGTACTTC.

The sample holds a few counts of this clonotype. V gene TRBV2 combines with J gene TRBJ1-3; TRBD1 aligns across 7 bases. The CDR3 extends over 14 amino acids. The V segment lost 10 bases and the J segment 2 bases; nucleotides outside the gene matches: 8. Looked up from germline, CDR1 is SNHLY and CDR2 is FYNNEI. The CDR3 region has the DNA TGTGCCACCATAGTAGGGACAGCTGGAAACACCATATATTTT. This translates into CATIVGTAGNTIYF.

J is TRBJ2-5 and V is TRBV2; possible D gene TRBD2, 6 bases. The CDR3 consists of 15 residues. Germline V gene sequence: CDR1 SNHLY, CDR2 FYNNEI. V lost 4 bases, J lost 2 bases, and 14 bases lay in between. CDR3 coding DNA: TGTGCCAGCAGTGGAGGGACTCGTCGACAAGAGACCCAGTACTTC. Protein: CASSGGTRRQETQYF.

This chain connects TRBV11-2 to TRBJ1-2, with unresolved D. Per germline, CDR1 SGHAT and CDR2 FQNNGV. Trimming cost V 5 bases and J 4 bases, with 11 bases left between them. The CDR3 spans 13 residues. CDR3 sequence (DNA): TGTGCCAGCAGCCTGGTGGAGGGCTATGGCTACACCTTC. Its translation is CASSLVEGYGYTF. Using reference TRBV11-2 and TRBJ1-2 for the parts outside the CDR3, the full variable domain is EAGVAQSPRYKIIEKRQSVAFWCNPISGHATLYWYQQILGQGPKLLIQFQNNGVVDDSQLPKDRFSAERLKGVDSTLKIQPAKLEDSAVYLCASSLVEGYGYTFGSGTRLTVV.

This clonotype was observed a handful of times. The V gene is TRBV7-2, the J gene TRBJ2-5, with D possibly called TRBD1 or TRBD2 (5 bases each). Germline values: CDR1 SGHTA, CDR2 FQGNSA. V gave up 1 base and J gave up 0 bases, with 6 bases separating them. The CDR3 has 14 amino acids. Here the CDR3 reads CASSLGGHQETQYF. The CDR3 DNA follows: TGTGCCAGCAGCTTAGGGGGACACCAAGAGACCCAGTACTTC. Looking up the rest from reference TRBV7-2 and TRBJ2-5 gives the full variable domain: GAGVSQSPSNKVTEKGKDVELRCDPISGHTALYWYRQSLGQGLEFLIYFQGNSAPDKSGLPSDRFSAERTGGSVSTLTIQRTQQEDSAVYLCASSLGGHQETQYFGPGTRLLVL.

The chain employs TRBV20-1 and TRBJ2-7; 8 bases match TRBD1. The germline V gene encodes CDR1 DFQATT and CDR2 SNEGSKA (reference sequence). After removal of 6 bases from V and 3 bases from J, the junction contained 13 bases not matched to a gene. CDR3 length: 15 amino acids. CDR3 nucleotide sequence: TGCAGTGCCAACAGCGACAGGGGAGGAGACTACGAGCAGTACTTC. Protein: CSANSDRGGDYEQYF.

The rearrangement joins TRBV7-8 to TRBJ2-1; 7 bases are shared with TRBD2. CDR1 is SGHVS and CDR2 is FQNEAQ in the germline V gene. The length of the CDR3 is 16 residues. V dropped 2 bases and J dropped 1; count of bases not matched to a gene: 5. The CDR3 spells CASSLPQAGSYNEQFF. The CDR3 DNA follows: TGTGCCAGCAGCTTACCCCAAGCGGGATCCTACAATGAGCAGTTCTTC.

CDR3 DNA sequence: TGCGCCAGCAGCCCCCAGGGGGCCGCCTACAATGAGCAGTTCTTC. Translated: CASSPQGAAYNEQFF. This rearrangement joins TRBV5-1 to TRBJ2-1; 8 bases are shared with TRBD1. Germline assignment: CDR1 SGHRS and CDR2 YFSETQ. The length of the CDR3 is 15 residues. V shed 4 bases, J shed 2 bases, and the junction held 5 bases outside the gene matches.

This clonotype has only a few counts. DNA for the CDR3: TGTGCCATCGGGAAAGGACAGGGGGCCGCCACTGAAGCTTTCTTT. Protein: CAIGKGQGAATEAFF. The chain combines TRBV10-3 with TRBJ1-1, with 11 positions matching TRBD1. Trimming took 8 bases from V and 4 from J; bases not matched to a gene: 9. CDR3 size: 15 residues. CDR1 and CDR2 from the germline V gene are ENHRY and SYGVKD.